Below, one TCR beta chain is given with its context. The antigen remains unidentified. Germline CDR1 and CDR2: MGHRA and YSYEKL. This CDR3 is 15 amino acids long. Trimming shortened V by 1 base and J by 8 bases, and 12 bases separated the two germline ends. TCRdb's table, derived via immunoSEQ multiplex PCR, lists solely in-frame clones and lacks some. The table shows more than 15,000 clones, with roughly 75% occurring only once. The sample belongs to a study of OX40 agonist ivuxolimab in advanced cancers. At the level of the study: Patients in the trial were receiving intravenous ivuxolimab every 2 weeks, at doses of 0.01 to 10 mg/kg. The study reported partial responses in three patients: one hepatocellular carcinoma, two cutaneous melanoma. About 40% of patients had received prior checkpoint inhibitor therapy. Study-level findings and limits: Dose levels from 0.1 to 3.0 mg/kg saw CD4+ and CD8+ blood T cells expand clonally by week 6.

The TCR sequence derives from an adult with an advanced solid tumor such as melanoma, head and neck, liver or kidney cancer. This rearrangement joins TRBV4-1 to TRBJ1-6; D call uncertain. Source: CD4+ or CD8+ T cells sorted from blood, taken in a trial of the OX40 agonist ivuxolimab. In nucleotides, the CDR3 is TGCGCCAGCAGCCAAGTGATGGGTGGGGATTCACCCCTCCACTTT. It translates to CASSQVMGGDSPLHF.